The 18 T cell receptor beta chains below were found in one sample sequenced in a study of shared clonotypes between healthy human individuals. Generated by immunoSEQ multiplex PCR, the TCRdb table keeps only in-frame clones and is missing some. This table has about 700,000 clones, under 95% appearing once. In the naive CD8 group, cells lacked CD45RO and were positively selected for CCR7, so terminally differentiated effector memory CD45RA+ cells were left out. Sequencing input: naive CD8+ T cells sorted from blood. The source of these receptors is a man aged 25 to 40 in good health.

The rearrangement uses TRBV11-2 and TRBJ2-7; D perhaps matches TRBD1 (5 bases). The CDR3 length is 14 residues. V was pared by 0 bases and J by 4 bases, with 10 bases between. CDR1 SGHAT and CDR2 FQNNGV come from the germline V gene. The CDR3 sequence: CASSLDTQGYEQYF. CDR3 coding DNA: TGTGCCAGCAGCTTAGATACCCAGGGTTACGAGCAGTACTTC.

Written as DNA, the CDR3 is TGTGCCACCAGTATCCCTTCCGGGACTAGCGGGAGCCGGCCCTACAATGAGCAGTTCTTC. Translated, it gives CATSIPSGTSGSRPYNEQFF. The V gene is TRBV15, the J gene TRBJ2-1; the match to TRBD2 covers 14 bases. Unmatched junction bases numbered 15, after V lost 6 bases and J lost 2 bases. CDR1 and CDR2 from the germline V gene are LNHNV and YYDKDF (reference sequence). The CDR3 is 20 residues long.

This sequence joins TRBV7-9 and TRBJ1-5; 8 bases are shared with TRBD1. J lost 6 bases, V lost 4 bases, and 2 bases had no gene match. CDR1 and CDR2 (germline): SEHNR, FQNEAQ (reference sequence). The CDR3 is 13 residues long. As DNA, the CDR3 is TGTGCCAGCAGCTCAGGGGGCCGTCAGCCCCAGCATTTT. Translated, it gives CASSSGGRQPQHF.

In this sample, this clone turned up once. The chain recombines TRBV7-6 with TRBJ2-3; D not resolved. Germline V CDR1 and CDR2: SGHVS, FNYEAQ. Trimming left V 6 bases short and J 0 bases short, with 10 bases between. This CDR3 comprises 14 residues. CDR3 loop: CASSLTTSTDTQYF. The CDR3 DNA reads TGTGCCAGCAGTCTCACGACTAGCACAGATACGCAGTATTTT.

The chain is built from TRBV11-2 and TRBJ2-7; 8 nucleotides line up with TRBD2. V lost 0 bases to trimming and J lost 5 bases; unmatched junction nucleotides: 12. The CDR3 is made up of 17 amino acids. The germline gives CDR1 SGHAT, CDR2 FQNNGV. CDR3 region: CASSLDIWGTSSHEQYF. The CDR3 DNA reads TGTGCCAGCAGCTTAGATATCTGGGGGACTAGTTCCCACGAGCAGTACTTC. Based on the CDR3 plus reference TRBV11-2 and TRBJ2-7, the full variable domain is EAGVAQSPRYKIIEKRQSVAFWCNPISGHATLYWYQQILGQGPKLLIQFQNNGVVDDSQLPKDRFSAERLKGVDSTLKIQPAKLEDSAVYLCASSLDIWGTSSHEQYFGPGTRLTVT.

The chain joins TRBV9 to TRBJ1-2; TRBD1 matches at 8 bases. The J segment lost 8 bases and the V segment lost 0 bases, leaving 12 bases of the junction unmatched. Germline V gene data show CDR1 as SGDLS and CDR2 as YYNGEE. CDR3 length: 16 residues. CDR3 DNA: TGTGCCAGCAGCGTAGCCGACGAGACAGGGGAGGACGGCTACACCTTC. It codes for CASSVADETGEDGYTF.

This clone showed up just once. V and J are TRBV29-1 and TRBJ1-2; 9 nucleotides align to TRBD1. V was clipped by 4 bases and J by 8 bases; unmatched bases: 11. The CDR3 has 14 residues. The germline V gene has CDR1 SQVTM and CDR2 ANQGSEA. This CDR3 reads CSVVEQGATGGYTF. The CDR3, as DNA: TGCAGCGTTGTTGAACAGGGGGCAACCGGGGGCTACACCTTC.

The chain has TRBV6-1 and TRBJ1-2; D ambiguous. The length of the CDR3 is 13 residues. In germline, CDR1 is MNHNS, CDR2 SASEGT. V was trimmed by 8 bases and J by 0 bases, leaving 10 bases between them. The CDR3 DNA follows: TGTGCCAGCTTTGGACGAACTAACTATGGCTACACCTTC. This sequence encodes CASFGRTNYGYTF.

This chain links TRBV4-2 with TRBJ2-2; 9 positions match TRBD1. The germline CDR1 and CDR2 sequences are LGHNA and YNFKEQ. With V trimmed by 1 base and J by 3 bases, 9 bases remained unmatched. This CDR3 is built from 18 residues. The CDR3 sequence is CASSQVFSGQGDTGELFF. CDR3 in DNA: TGTGCCAGCAGCCAAGTTTTTTCGGGACAGGGTGACACCGGGGAGCTGTTTTTT.

CDR3 bases: TGTGCCAGCAGCGAAGGACTGACTGAGGCTGGTGAGCAGTTCTTC. Residues: CASSEGLTEAGEQFF. This sequence joins TRBV9 and TRBJ2-1, with D tentatively TRBD2 (5 bases). The CDR3 runs to 15 residues. Germline loops: CDR1 SGDLS, CDR2 YYNGEE. Deletions cut 3 bases from V and 9 bases from J, with 19 bases between. The full variable domain, its missing parts supplied by reference TRBV9 and TRBJ2-1, is DSGVTQTPKHLITATGQRVTLRCSPRSGDLSVYWYQQSLDQGLQFLIQYYNGEERAKGNILERFSAQQFPDLHSELNLSSLELGDSALYFCASSEGLTEAGEQFFGPGTRLTVL.

Comment on this clone: Within the sample, other DNA sequences also encode this same CDR3. The chain carries TRBV9 and TRBJ2-3; D is undetermined. Between the trimmed V and J ends, which lost 0 bases and 2 bases, there was a span of 7 bases. The CDR3 loop spans 14 amino acids. The germline V gene encodes CDR1 SGDLS and CDR2 YYNGEE. This CDR3 is CASSVGGDTDTQYF. CDR3 bases: TGTGCCAGCAGCGTAGGTGGCGACACAGATACGCAGTATTTT. Supplemented by reference TRBV9 and TRBJ2-3, the full variable domain reads DSGVTQTPKHLITATGQRVTLRCSPRSGDLSVYWYQQSLDQGLQFLIQYYNGEERAKGNILERFSAQQFPDLHSELNLSSLELGDSALYFCASSVGGDTDTQYFGPGTRLTVL.

The chain employs TRBV5-6 and TRBJ1-1; D is unresolved. The ends were cut back, 4 bases at V and 4 bases at J, with 20 bases in the middle. Germline CDR1 and CDR2: SGHDT and YYEEEE. The CDR3 totals 16 residues. CDR3 residues: CASSPGTVGLVTEAFF. CDR3 DNA sequence: TGTGCCAGCAGCCCGGGTACCGTAGGCTTGGTCACTGAAGCTTTCTTT.

The chain is built from TRBV9 and TRBJ2-2; D is ambiguous. Germline CDR1 SGDLS, CDR2 YYNGEE. Trimming left V 7 bases short and J 5 bases short, with 6 bases between. The CDR3 is 11 amino acids. Here the CDR3 reads CASASTGELFF. The CDR3 DNA follows: TGTGCCAGCGCATCTACCGGGGAGCTGTTTTTT.

V is TRBV6-5 and J is TRBJ1-2, with TRBD1 as a possible D gene (5 bases). In germline, CDR1 is MNHEY, CDR2 SVGAGI. CDR3 length equals 15 residues. Deletions cut 4 bases from V and 7 bases from J, with 19 bases between. The CDR3 is CASSCASGLRCGYTF. The CDR3 DNA reads as TGTGCCAGCAGTTGCGCGTCGGGGCTTCGGTGTGGCTACACCTTC.

The rearrangement links TRBV29-1 to TRBJ2-3, with 10 bases aligning to TRBD1. Germline CDR1 reads SQVTM; CDR2 reads ANQGSEA. J was trimmed by 2 bases and V by 2 bases; bases with no gene match: 7. This CDR3 is built from 16 residues. DNA for the CDR3: TGCAGCGTTGAAACTGGACAGGGGGGTTACACAGATACGCAGTATTTT. Translation: CSVETGQGGYTDTQYF.

The genes are TRBV6-1 and TRBJ2-7; D is unresolved. V shed 0 bases and J shed 5 bases, with 5 bases lying between them. Germline CDR1 is MNHNS and CDR2 is SASEGT. This CDR3 is 12 amino acids long. The CDR3: CASSEALNEQYF. The DNA for the CDR3 is TGTGCCAGCAGTGAAGCGCTGAACGAGCAGTACTTC.

This chain connects TRBV18 to TRBJ2-1; 11 positions match TRBD2. After removal of 3 bases from V and 3 bases from J, the junction contained 10 bases not matched to a gene. The CDR3 sequence is 18 residues long. Germline V lookup: CDR1 KGHSH, CDR2 LQKENI. The DNA of the CDR3 is TGTGCCAGCTCACCTTTTGGTAGCGGGAGGGGTGGCTACAATGAGCAGTTCTTC. The encoded protein is CASSPFGSGRGGYNEQFF.

CDR3 sequence: CASSTRGLYEQYF. CDR3 coding DNA: TGTGCCAGCAGTACCAGGGGGCTGTACGAGCAGTACTTC. V gene TRBV5-5 combines with J gene TRBJ2-7; TRBD1 matches 8 bases. Germline V gene sequence: CDR1 SGHKS, CDR2 YYEKEE (reference sequence). The CDR3 length is 13 residues. The trim removed 5 bases at V and 4 bases at J, leaving 5 bases unmatched.